This T cell receptor beta chain was documented in a study of PD-1 blockade in classical Hodgkin lymphoma. For the study at large: Once every 2 weeks, patients received intravenous nivolumab at 3 mg/kg.

Time point: cycle 4 day 1 (C4D1), after six to seven weeks of nivolumab. All trial patients relapsed after autologous stem cell transplantation. TCRdb keeps only in-frame clones here, not all; method: immunoSEQ multiplex PCR. The table lists some 25,000 clones, approximately 70% of them singletons. CDR3 length equals 15 residues. CDR1 is SNHLY, CDR2 FYNNEI, per germline. V lost 2 bases to trimming and J lost 8 bases; unmatched junction nucleotides: 5. As concerns this clone: What it binds is unknown.

The study, taken as a whole, reports: Undefined causes, possibly disease activity or prior therapy, underlie the repertoire differences. After ASCT, patients who started nivolumab under 1 year later were excluded.

The sequence was collected from a human donor with classical Hodgkin lymphoma. The sequencing used peripheral blood mononuclear cells (PBMCs), collected before the fourth cycle of nivolumab. The genes are TRBV2 and TRBJ1-4, with TRBD1 matching 10 bases. The DNA of the CDR3 is TGTGCCAGCAGTGAAAGACAGGGGGCTGGAGAAAAACTGTTTTTT. It encodes CASSERQGAGEKLFF.